The 28 T cell receptor beta chains below come from one sample, sequenced in a study of T cell responses to AZD1222 COVID-19 vaccine. TCRdb's table, derived via immunoSEQ multiplex PCR, lists solely in-frame clones and lacks some. Of 150,000 to 200,000 clones in the sample, 88% were seen once. Here the sequenced sample was peripheral blood, taken on day 0 of AZD1222 vaccination. The receptor source for this set is an adult in good health.

V is TRBV7-2 and J is TRBJ2-3; 11 nucleotides match TRBD2. J lost 5 bases, V lost 1 base, and 2 bases had no gene match. Germline-derived CDR1 and CDR2 are SGHTA and FQGNSA. The length of the CDR3 is 15 residues. For the CDR3, the DNA is TGTGCCAGCAGCTTAGGACTAGCGGGGAGAGATACGCAGTATTTT. Translation gives CASSLGLAGRDTQYF.

V gene TRBV19 combines with J gene TRBJ2-3; 7 bases are a match to TRBD2. J gave up 2 bases and V 3 bases, and 5 bases lay outside the gene matches. The CDR3 consists of 15 residues. Germline loops: CDR1 LNHDA, CDR2 SQIVND (reference sequence). The chain's CDR3 is CASSMGGVDTDTQYF. The CDR3 coding sequence is TGTGCCAGTAGTATGGGGGGGGTCGACACAGATACGCAGTATTTT.

The J gene is TRBJ1-5, the V gene TRBV28; D is ambiguous. The V gene lost 3 bases and the J gene lost 5 bases, with 8 bases spanning the gap. Germline CDR1 and CDR2: MDHEN and SYDVKM. The CDR3 spans 13 residues. DNA of the CDR3: TGTGCCAGCAGTTTCACAAACTATCAGCCCCAGCATTTT. Translation gives CASSFTNYQPQHF.

The chain joins TRBV12-3 or TRBV12-4 to TRBJ2-5, with D maybe TRBD2 (6 bases). CDR3 size: 12 residues. Trimming pared 9 bases from V and 5 bases from J, leaving 13 bases between. The CDR3 DNA is TGTGCCAGTGTCAAGGAGGGGGAGACCCAGTACTTC. Amino acid sequence: CASVKEGETQYF.

The J gene is TRBJ1-5, the V gene TRBV28; no definite D call. Germline V lookup: CDR1 MDHEN, CDR2 SYDVKM. Trimming pared 8 bases from V and 1 base from J, leaving 12 bases between. There are 14 residues in the CDR3. CDR3 sequence (DNA): TGTGCCAGCCTTGGGGAGGGAAGCAATCAGCCCCAGCATTTT. This codes for CASLGEGSNQPQHF.

In DNA form, the CDR3 reads TGTGCCAGCACTGGGAACACTGAAGCTTTCTTT. It yields the protein CASTGNTEAFF. This chain joins TRBV6-5 and TRBJ1-1; D is unresolved. The CDR3 consists of 11 residues. V was shortened by 7 bases and J by 1 base, with 4 bases between the two germline ends. The V gene's germline CDR1 is MNHEY and CDR2 SVGAGI.

The chain couples TRBV6-6 to TRBJ2-1; 12 nucleotides line up with TRBD2. V gave up 5 bases and J gave up 0 bases; unmatched junction bases: 5. The germline CDR1 and CDR2 sequences are MNHNY and SVGAGI (reference sequence). This CDR3 has 17 residues. The CDR3 here is CASSPGLAGSSYNEQFF. CDR3 nucleotides: TGTGCCAGCAGTCCCGGACTAGCGGGAAGCTCCTACAATGAGCAGTTCTTC.

The gene calls are TRBV19 and TRBJ1-6; D might be TRBD1 (5 bases). Trimming shortened V by 3 bases and J by 6 bases, and 9 bases separated the two germline ends. CDR1 and CDR2 (germline): LNHDA, SQIVND (reference sequence). The CDR3 loop spans 14 amino acids. CDR3 sequence (DNA): TGTGCCAGTAGTATTACTCAGGGTAATTCACCCCTCCACTTT. The encoded protein is CASSITQGNSPLHF.

The chain combines TRBV30 with TRBJ2-5, with D unclear. The germline V gene encodes CDR1 GTSNPN and CDR2 SVGIG (reference sequence). The CDR3 has 16 residues. The V end was cut by 2 bases, the J end by 2 bases, with 18 bases between. The CDR3 region has the DNA TGTGCCTGGAGTCCTACCCCGGGTAGCCGACAAGAGACCCAGTACTTC. Amino acid sequence: CAWSPTPGSRQETQYF.

V gene TRBV27 combines with J gene TRBJ2-7, with D perhaps TRBD2 (6 bases). Looked up from germline, CDR1 is MNHEY and CDR2 is SMNVEV (reference sequence). This CDR3 is built from 14 residues. Trimming stripped 2 bases from V and 2 bases from J, with 10 bases between. In nucleotides, the CDR3 is TGTGCCAGCAGTTTAGGACTACCTGCCTACGAGCAGTACTTC. Amino acid sequence: CASSLGLPAYEQYF.

The table lists this clone with many counts. The chain links TRBV3-1 (or the pseudogene TRBV3-2) to TRBJ1-2; D is unclear. Trimming removed 1 base at V and 6 bases at J, with 6 bases between. This CDR3 has 12 amino acids. The V gene's germline CDR1 is LGHDT and CDR2 YNNKEL (reference sequence). In nucleotides, the CDR3 is TGTGCCAGCAGCCAAGCGCTCGATGGCTACACCTTC. Translated: CASSQALDGYTF.

V and J are TRBV5-1 and TRBJ1-5, with unresolved D. From germline, CDR1 is SGHRS and CDR2 YFSETQ. The CDR3 has 15 residues. Trimming took off 0 bases at V and 2 bases at J, with 9 bases between the two ends. The CDR3 is CASSLDTSGNQPQHF. The CDR3 coding sequence is TGCGCCAGCAGCTTGGACACTTCTGGCAATCAGCCCCAGCATTTT.

The chain links TRBV24-1 to TRBJ2-2; D gene unclear. The CDR3 spans 16 residues. Germline V lookup: CDR1 KGHDR, CDR2 SFDVKD. Trimming took 1 base from V and 1 from J, leaving 9 bases between them. The CDR3 nucleotides are TGTGCCACCAGTGATTTAGGCTCCATGAACACCGGGGAGCTGTTTTTT. Translating it yields CATSDLGSMNTGELFF.

J is TRBJ2-1 and V is TRBV16, with a possible D match to TRBD1 (5 bases). The CDR3 covers 15 residues. V was shortened by 1 base and J by 1 base, with 8 bases between the two germline ends. Germline values: CDR1 KGHSY, CDR2 FQNENV. Here the CDR3 reads CASSQFRGSYNEQFF. The CDR3, as DNA: TGTGCCAGCAGCCAATTTAGGGGTTCCTACAATGAGCAGTTCTTC.

This sequence joins TRBV18 and TRBJ2-5; D is ambiguous. V was shortened by 10 bases and J by 3 bases, with 15 bases between the two germline ends. CDR3 length: 13 residues. CDR1 and CDR2 (germline): KGHSH, LQKENI. CDR3 loop: CATSTPGEETQYF. The DNA of the CDR3 is TGTGCCACCTCGACCCCAGGCGAAGAGACCCAGTACTTC.

This chain links TRBV24-1 with TRBJ1-1, with D possibly being TRBD1 (6 bases). Germline V lookup: CDR1 KGHDR, CDR2 SFDVKD. Trimming pared 2 bases from V and 1 base from J, leaving 13 bases between. The CDR3 totals 16 residues. CDR3 residues: CATSDSGRGENTEAFF. The CDR3 DNA follows: TGTGCCACCAGTGATTCCGGGAGGGGGGAGAACACTGAAGCTTTCTTT.

The chain links TRBV18 to TRBJ2-7; 9 positions agree with TRBD1. This CDR3 region has 18 residues. CDR1 and CDR2 (germline): KGHSH, LQKENI. V trimming: 0 bases; J trimming: 0 bases; junction bases outside the gene matches: 9. The CDR3: CASSPPGLTGGSSYEQYF. DNA for the CDR3: TGTGCCAGCTCACCACCGGGGTTAACAGGGGGCAGCTCCTACGAGCAGTACTTC. The full variable domain, in which reference TRBV18 and TRBJ2-7 provide the parts outside the CDR3, is NAGVMQNPRHLVRRRGQEARLRCSPMKGHSHVYWYRQLPEEGLKFMVYLQKENIIDESGMPKERFSAEFPKEGPSILRIQQVVRGDSAAYFCASSPPGLTGGSSYEQYFGPGTRLTVT.

The gene calls are TRBV28 and TRBJ1-4; TRBD1 matches 7 bases. The germline V gene has CDR1 MDHEN and CDR2 SYDVKM. This CDR3 spans 14 amino acids. V gave up 2 bases and J gave up 10 bases; unmatched junction bases: 7. The CDR3 DNA reads as TGTGCCAGCAGTTTAACGACAGGGTCGGGAAAACTGTTTTTT. Protein: CASSLTTGSGKLFF.

This chain joins TRBV6-5 and TRBJ2-7; the match to TRBD2 covers 7 bases. The trim removed 4 bases at V and 0 bases at J, leaving 3 bases unmatched. This CDR3 spans 14 amino acids. CDR1 is MNHEY, CDR2 SVGAGI, per germline. The CDR3 DNA reads TGTGCCAGCAGTTCTAGCGGCACCTCCTACGAGCAGTACTTC. This encodes CASSSSGTSYEQYF.

The DNA for the CDR3 is TGTGCCTCCGCCGGGGACAGCAATCAGCCCCAGCATTTT. It translates to CASAGDSNQPQHF. This chain uses TRBV30 with TRBJ1-5; the D gene is possibly TRBD1 (5 bases). V lost 7 bases and J 1 base, leaving 11 bases between the germline ends. CDR1 is GTSNPN and CDR2 is SVGIG in the germline V gene (reference sequence). CDR3 length: 13 residues.

This chain joins TRBV28 and TRBJ2-3; D is perhaps TRBD1 or TRBD2 (5 bases each). The CDR3 loop spans 16 amino acids. Germline assignment: CDR1 MDHEN and CDR2 SYDVKM. Between the trimmed V and J ends, which lost 5 bases and 3 bases, there was a span of 18 bases. In nucleotides, the CDR3 is TGTGCCAGCAGTCTACCCCCGGGACCCACAACAGATACGCAGTATTTT. It yields the protein CASSLPPGPTTDTQYF.

The V call is TRBV28, the J call TRBJ1-1; D is ambiguous. The CDR3 is 12 residues long. V was shortened by 2 bases and J by 7 bases, with 8 bases between the two germline ends. Looked up from germline, CDR1 is MDHEN and CDR2 is SYDVKM. As DNA, the CDR3 is TGTGCCAGCAGTTTAAGGGCAGATGAAGCTTTCTTT. Protein: CASSLRADEAFF.

In this sample, this clone turned up once. The genes are TRBV4-2 and TRBJ2-3; D is possibly TRBD1 (6 bases). From germline, CDR1 is LGHNA and CDR2 YNFKEQ. V gave up 4 bases and J gave up 1 base, with 15 bases separating them. There are 16 residues in the CDR3. The CDR3 nucleotides are TGTGCCAGCAGCCCCAAACAGGGAATGGGCACAGATACGCAGTATTTT. As protein: CASSPKQGMGTDTQYF.

On this clone: A junction boundary mismatches the germline segment, possibly from a read error. V and J are TRBV7-3 and TRBJ1-2; 8 nucleotides agree with TRBD1. The V gene's germline CDR1 is SGHTA and CDR2 FQGTGA. The CDR3 totals 16 residues. The CDR3 sequence: CASSLTGGQDNDGYTF. The CDR3 bases are TGTGCCAGCAGCTTAACGGGGGGACAGGATAACGATGGCTACACCTTC.

In regard to this clone: Other DNA sequences in the same sample also yield this CDR3. V and J are TRBV5-1 and TRBJ1-1; 8 bases are a match to TRBD1. The CDR3 has 14 residues. CDR1 and CDR2 (germline): SGHRS, YFSETQ. V was pared by 0 bases and J by 4 bases, with 2 bases of the junction left unmatched. The CDR3 DNA is TGCGCCAGCAGCTTGGGAACAGGGGGCACTGAAGCTTTCTTT. Translated, it gives CASSLGTGGTEAFF.

The CDR3 nucleotides are TGTGCCAGCAGCCTAGGAGATACGCAGTATTTT. Its protein product is CASSLGDTQYF. The rearrangement joins TRBV12-3 or TRBV12-4 to TRBJ2-3; D unresolved. CDR3 length: 11 residues. Trimming left V 6 bases short and J 5 bases short, with 6 bases between.

The V gene is TRBV5-1, the J gene TRBJ1-4; 7 nucleotides agree with TRBD1. Looked up from germline, CDR1 is SGHRS and CDR2 is YFSETQ. CDR3 length equals 16 residues. J lost 4 bases, V lost 4 bases, and 10 bases had no gene match. The CDR3 region has the DNA TGCGCCAGCAGCCCGATCTACGACAGGGATAATGAAAAACTGTTTTTT. Its protein product is CASSPIYDRDNEKLFF.

The chain carries TRBV2 and TRBJ1-5; no clear D gene. V was pared by 8 bases and J by 5 bases, with 16 bases between. From germline, CDR1 is SNHLY and CDR2 FYNNEI. The CDR3 sequence is 14 residues long. CDR3 coding DNA: TGTGCCAGCCGGGAGCTAGGGCCCGATCAGCCCCAGCATTTT. This gives the protein CASRELGPDQPQHF.